The 10 T cell receptor beta chains given below trace back to one sample, sequenced in a study of T cells in Graves' hyperthyroidism and ophthalmopathy. RNA transcripts served as the template for amplifying TCR beta CDR3 regions. The primer set for the first-round RT-PCR of the TCR CDR3 was HTBI. TCRdb processed the multiplex PCR reads anew with MiXCR; each CDR3 protein has one entry. The repertoire has some 530,000 distinct CDR3 sequences, approximately 23% of them found once; the top ten carry roughly 49%. Specimen: blood. All receptors derive from an older woman with Graves' ophthalmopathy.

This clonotype was counted a few times. This chain connects TRBV11-2 to TRBJ1-2; 10 bases agree with TRBD1. The CDR3 runs to 15 residues. V was pared by 5 bases and J by 8 bases, with 11 bases of the junction left unmatched. Germline V gene sequence: CDR1 SGHAT, CDR2 FQNNGV. The CDR3 region is CASSPTLDRGKGYTF. In DNA form, the CDR3 reads TGTGCCAGCAGCCCCACACTGGACAGGGGGAAAGGCTACACCTTC.

The chain links TRBV5-4 to TRBJ2-1, with a tentative D call TRBD2 (7 bases). Per the germline V gene, CDR1 is SGHNT and CDR2 is YYREEE (reference sequence). Deletions cut 3 bases from V and 10 bases from J, with 17 bases between. This CDR3 has 14 residues. The CDR3 loop reads CASSWRGGSGEQFF. The CDR3, as DNA: TGTGCCAGCAGCTGGAGAGGGGGTAGCGGGGAGCAGTTCTTC.

This clonotype was found many times. The chain couples TRBV18 to TRBJ2-2; 8 bases are a match to TRBD1. Looked up from germline, CDR1 is KGHSH and CDR2 is LQKENI. CDR3 size: 15 residues. V lost 9 bases and J lost 2; bases outside the gene matches: 8. CDR3 DNA sequence: TGTGCCAGTAGTAGAGGACAGGGCAACACCGGGGAGCTGTTTTTT. This gives the protein CASSRGQGNTGELFF.

This clonotype was detected a few times. The rearrangement links TRBV5-5 to TRBJ2-1; a weak D match, TRBD2 (5 bases). This CDR3 contains 14 residues. Germline CDR1 is SGHKS and CDR2 is YYEKEE (reference sequence). Trimming took off 0 bases at V and 5 bases at J, with 9 bases between the two ends. The CDR3 DNA follows: TGTGCCAGCAGCTTGGAAGCGGCGAACAATGAGCAGTTCTTC. Translating gives CASSLEAANNEQFF.

Many counts were recorded for this clonotype. The CDR3 reads CRQSNEQFF. The CDR3 bases are TGCAGACAGTCTAACGAGCAGTTCTTC. This chain uses TRBV20-1 with TRBJ2-1, with no clear D. Germline V gene data show CDR1 as DFQATT and CDR2 as SNEGSKA (reference sequence). This CDR3 has 9 residues.

Ten or more counts support this clonotype. The chain recombines TRBV3-1 with TRBJ1-2; D gene ambiguous. V lost 4 bases and J 8 bases, leaving 17 bases between the germline ends. The CDR3 loop spans 14 amino acids. Germline V lookup: CDR1 LGHDT, CDR2 YNNKEL (reference sequence). The CDR3 region is CASSLMDLSRGYTF. The CDR3 DNA reads TGTGCCAGCAGCCTTATGGACCTTTCGCGAGGCTACACCTTC.

This clonotype was detected a few times. The genes are TRBV3-1 and TRBJ1-1; possibly TRBD1 for D (5 bases). Looked up from germline, CDR1 is LGHDT and CDR2 is YNNKEL (reference sequence). The CDR3 extends over 12 amino acids. V was trimmed by 0 bases and J by 11 bases, leaving 10 bases between them. Written as DNA, the CDR3 is TGTGCCAGCAGCCAAGATCGGGGGGGGGCTTTCTTT. It is translated as CASSQDRGGAFF.

The rearrangement joins TRBV7-8 to TRBJ2-2; D possibly matches TRBD1 or TRBD2 (5 bases each). In germline, CDR1 is SGHVS, CDR2 FQNEAQ. The CDR3 has 14 amino acids. V was clipped by 7 bases and J by 3 bases, with 12 bases between them. This CDR3 reads CASTPLGDTGELFF. Here the CDR3 DNA reads TGTGCCAGCACACCGCTGGGGGACACCGGGGAGCTGTTTTTT.

This clonotype has more than one count but fewer than ten. The J gene is TRBJ2-1, the V gene TRBV12-5; 8 bases agree with TRBD1. The germline V gene has CDR1 LGHNT and CDR2 FRNRAP. The CDR3 has 15 residues. The V and J ends lost 1 base and 1 base, in that order; junction bases with no gene match: 0. CDR3 in DNA: TGTGCTAGTGGTTTGGACAGGGGGTCCTACAATGAGCAGTTCTTC. Its protein product is CASGLDRGSYNEQFF.

V and J are TRBV20-1 and TRBJ2-1; 7 bases are a match to TRBD1. This CDR3 is 20 amino acids long. V lost 4 bases, J lost 0 bases, and 21 bases stayed unmatched. The germline CDR1 and CDR2 sequences are DFQATT and SNEGSKA (reference sequence). The CDR3 here is CSAMTARGLGPRHSYNEQFF. CDR3 bases: TGCAGTGCTATGACCGCAAGGGGGCTAGGGCCCCGGCACTCCTACAATGAGCAGTTCTTC.